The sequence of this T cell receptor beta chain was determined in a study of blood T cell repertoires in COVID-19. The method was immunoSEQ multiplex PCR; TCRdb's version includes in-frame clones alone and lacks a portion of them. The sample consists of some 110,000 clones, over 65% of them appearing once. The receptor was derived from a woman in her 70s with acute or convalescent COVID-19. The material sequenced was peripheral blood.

CDR3 DNA: TGTGCCAGCAGACGCCGGGACAGGGGCTCTGGCTACACCTTC. It encodes CASRRRDRGSGYTF. V and J are TRBV5-6 and TRBJ1-2, with 10 bases aligning to TRBD1. This CDR3 contains 14 residues. Per the germline V gene, CDR1 is SGHDT and CDR2 is YYEEEE. V shed 5 bases, J shed 7 bases, and the junction held 8 bases outside the gene matches.